The clone carrying this T cell receptor beta chain was seen ten or more times. Original data processing: Amplification with reference gene primers provided the estimates of nucleated cell counts. Clones were read by immunoSEQ multiplex PCR, and TCRdb kept only the in-frame ones, dropping some. The V and J calls and clone size are taken from that table; D and trimming were inferred from the DNA. The sample yields about 150,000 clones, more than 65% seen once. This CDR3 region has 17 residues. The germline V gene has CDR1 ENHRY and CDR2 SYGVKD. The trim removed 0 bases at V and 5 bases at J, leaving 7 bases unmatched. The data originate from a study of blood T cell repertoires in COVID-19. About the study: Both acute and convalescent COVID-19 samples were obtained from the United States, Italy and Spain.

Material for sequencing was peripheral blood. This clonotype was sampled from a woman in her forties or fifties in a cohort sampled during active or convalescent COVID-19. The chain joins TRBV10-3 to TRBJ2-3; TRBD2 matches at 11 bases. CDR3 DNA: TGTGCCATCAGTGAGTCGAAATTAGCGGGAGGGGTAGATACGCAGTATTTT. This codes for CAISESKLAGGVDTQYF.